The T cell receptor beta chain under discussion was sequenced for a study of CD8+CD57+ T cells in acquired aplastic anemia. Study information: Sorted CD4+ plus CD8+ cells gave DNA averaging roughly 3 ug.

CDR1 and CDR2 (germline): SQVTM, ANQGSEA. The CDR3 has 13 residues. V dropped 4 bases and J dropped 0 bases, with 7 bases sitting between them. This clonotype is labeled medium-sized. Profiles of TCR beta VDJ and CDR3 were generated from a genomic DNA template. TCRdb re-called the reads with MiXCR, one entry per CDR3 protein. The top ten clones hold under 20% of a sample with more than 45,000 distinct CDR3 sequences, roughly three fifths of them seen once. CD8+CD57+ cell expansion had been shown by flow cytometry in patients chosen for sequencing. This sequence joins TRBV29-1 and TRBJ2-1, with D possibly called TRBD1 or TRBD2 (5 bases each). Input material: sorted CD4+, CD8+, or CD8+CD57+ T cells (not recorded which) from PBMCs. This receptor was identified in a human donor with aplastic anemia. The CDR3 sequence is CSVVGASYNEQFF. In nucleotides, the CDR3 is TGCAGCGTTGTCGGGGCCTCCTACAATGAGCAGTTCTTC.